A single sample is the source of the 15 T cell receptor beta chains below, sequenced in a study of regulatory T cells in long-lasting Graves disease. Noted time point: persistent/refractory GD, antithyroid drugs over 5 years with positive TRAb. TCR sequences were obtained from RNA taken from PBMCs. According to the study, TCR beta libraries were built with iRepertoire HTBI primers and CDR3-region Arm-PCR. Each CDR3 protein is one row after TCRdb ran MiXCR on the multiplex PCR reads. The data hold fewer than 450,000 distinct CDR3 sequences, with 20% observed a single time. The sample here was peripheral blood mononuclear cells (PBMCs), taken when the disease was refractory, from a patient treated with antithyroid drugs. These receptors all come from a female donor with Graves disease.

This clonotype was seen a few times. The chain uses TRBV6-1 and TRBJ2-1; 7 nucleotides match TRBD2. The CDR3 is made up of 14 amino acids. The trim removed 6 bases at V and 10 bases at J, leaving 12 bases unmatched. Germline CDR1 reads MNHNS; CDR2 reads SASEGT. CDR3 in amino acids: CASSLLKTRGEQFF. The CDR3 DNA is TGTGCCAGCAGCCTGCTCAAGACGCGGGGGGAGCAGTTCTTC.

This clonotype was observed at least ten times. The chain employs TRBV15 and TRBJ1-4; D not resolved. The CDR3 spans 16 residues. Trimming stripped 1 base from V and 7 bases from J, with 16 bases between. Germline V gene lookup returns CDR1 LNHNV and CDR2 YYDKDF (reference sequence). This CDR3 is CATSRALAERGEKLFF. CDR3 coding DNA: TGTGCCACCAGCAGAGCGTTGGCAGAGCGGGGTGAAAAACTGTTTTTT.

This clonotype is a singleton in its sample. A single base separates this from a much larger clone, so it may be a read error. The CDR3 nucleotides are TGTGCCAGCAGTTTCTCGACGGCTGGAGCTTTCTTT. This sequence encodes CASSFSTAGAFF. V and J are TRBV28 and TRBJ1-1; D not certain. This CDR3 has 12 amino acids. Trimming took off 3 bases at V and 10 bases at J, with 12 bases between the two ends. Germline loops: CDR1 MDHEN, CDR2 SYDVKM.

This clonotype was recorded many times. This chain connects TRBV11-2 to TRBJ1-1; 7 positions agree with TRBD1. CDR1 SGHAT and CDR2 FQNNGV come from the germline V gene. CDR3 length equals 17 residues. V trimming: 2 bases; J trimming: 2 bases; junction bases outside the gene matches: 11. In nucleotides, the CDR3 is TGTGCCAGCAGCTTACAGGCGTCGGGACAGATTAACACTGAAGCTTTCTTT. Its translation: CASSLQASGQINTEAFF.

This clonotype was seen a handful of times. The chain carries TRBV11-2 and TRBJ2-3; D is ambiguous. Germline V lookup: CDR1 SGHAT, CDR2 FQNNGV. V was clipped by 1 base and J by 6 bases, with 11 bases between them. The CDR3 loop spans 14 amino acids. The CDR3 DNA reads TGTGCCAGCAGCTTAGGGTCGACGGCGGATACGCAGTATTTT. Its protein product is CASSLGSTADTQYF.

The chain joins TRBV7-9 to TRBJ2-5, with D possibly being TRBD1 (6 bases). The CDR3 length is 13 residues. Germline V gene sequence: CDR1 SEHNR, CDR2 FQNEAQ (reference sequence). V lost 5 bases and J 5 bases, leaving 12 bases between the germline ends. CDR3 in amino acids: CASSAAGGETQYF. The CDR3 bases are TGTGCCAGCAGCGCCGCTGGGGGCGAGACCCAGTACTTC.

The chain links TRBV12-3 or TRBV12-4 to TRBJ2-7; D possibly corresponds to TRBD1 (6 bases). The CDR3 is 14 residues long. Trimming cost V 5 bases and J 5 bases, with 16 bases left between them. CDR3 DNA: TGTGCCAGCAGTGCCGGGACACCTCTCGACGAGCAGTACTTC. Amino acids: CASSAGTPLDEQYF.

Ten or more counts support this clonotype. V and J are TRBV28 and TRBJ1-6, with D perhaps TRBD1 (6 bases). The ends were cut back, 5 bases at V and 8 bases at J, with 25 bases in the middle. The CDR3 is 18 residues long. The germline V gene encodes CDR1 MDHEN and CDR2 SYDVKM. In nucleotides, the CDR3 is TGTGCCAGCAGTCCGATATCTCGGACAGCTGGGGGTGATTCACCCCTCCACTTT. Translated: CASSPISRTAGGDSPLHF.

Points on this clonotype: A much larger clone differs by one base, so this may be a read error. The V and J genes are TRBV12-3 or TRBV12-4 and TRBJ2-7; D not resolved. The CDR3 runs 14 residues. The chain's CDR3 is CGSSPGPRTYEQYF. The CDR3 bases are TGTGGCAGCAGCCCTGGACCGCGAACCTACGAGCAGTACTTC.

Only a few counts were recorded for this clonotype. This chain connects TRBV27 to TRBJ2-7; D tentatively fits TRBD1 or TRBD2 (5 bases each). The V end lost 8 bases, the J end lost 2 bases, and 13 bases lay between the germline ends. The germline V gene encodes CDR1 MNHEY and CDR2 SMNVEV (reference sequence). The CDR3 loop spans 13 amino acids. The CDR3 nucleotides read TGTGCCAGCCGGGGCGGAAATACCTACGAGCAGTACTTC. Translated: CASRGGNTYEQYF.

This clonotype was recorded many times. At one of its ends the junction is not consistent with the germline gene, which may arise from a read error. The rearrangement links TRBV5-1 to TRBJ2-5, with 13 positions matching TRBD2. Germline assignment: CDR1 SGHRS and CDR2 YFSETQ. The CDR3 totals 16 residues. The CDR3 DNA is TGTGCCAGCAGCTCGGGACTAGCGGGAACCCAAGAGACCCAGTACTTC. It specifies CASSSGLAGTQETQYF. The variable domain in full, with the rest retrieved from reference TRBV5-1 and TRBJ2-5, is KAGVTQTPRYLIKTRGQQVTLSCSPISGHRSVSWYQQTPGQGLQFLFEYFSETQRNKGNFPGRFSGRQFSNSRSEMNVSTLELGDSALYLCASSSGLAGTQETQYFGPGTRLLVL.

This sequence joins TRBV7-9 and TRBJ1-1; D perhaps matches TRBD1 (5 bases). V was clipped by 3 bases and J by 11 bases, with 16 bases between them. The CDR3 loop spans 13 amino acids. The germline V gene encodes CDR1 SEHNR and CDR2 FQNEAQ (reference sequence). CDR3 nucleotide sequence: TGTGCCAGCAGCTTTGGACATCGACCAGGGGCTTTCTTT. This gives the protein CASSFGHRPGAFF.

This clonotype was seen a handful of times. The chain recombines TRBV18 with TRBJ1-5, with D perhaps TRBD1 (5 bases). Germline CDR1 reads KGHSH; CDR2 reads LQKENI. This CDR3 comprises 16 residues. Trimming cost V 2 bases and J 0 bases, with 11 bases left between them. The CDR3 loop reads CASSPGGTNSNQPQHF. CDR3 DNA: TGTGCCAGCTCACCAGGCGGGACCAATAGCAATCAGCCCCAGCATTTT.

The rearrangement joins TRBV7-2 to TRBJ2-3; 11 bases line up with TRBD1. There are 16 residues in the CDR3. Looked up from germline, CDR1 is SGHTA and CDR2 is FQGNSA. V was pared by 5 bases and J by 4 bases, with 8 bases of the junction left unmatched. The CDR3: CASSRGQGAFPDTQYF. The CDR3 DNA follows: TGTGCCAGCAGCCGCGGACAGGGGGCTTTCCCAGATACGCAGTATTTT.

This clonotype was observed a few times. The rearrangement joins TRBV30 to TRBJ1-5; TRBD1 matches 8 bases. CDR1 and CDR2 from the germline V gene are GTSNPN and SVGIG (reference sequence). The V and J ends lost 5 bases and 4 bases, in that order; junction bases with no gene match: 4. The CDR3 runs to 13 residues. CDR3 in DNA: TGTGCCTGGGGACAGGGAGCGAATCAGCCCCAGCATTTT. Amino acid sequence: CAWGQGANQPQHF.